These T cell receptor beta chains were read from a single sample in a study of T cell responses to AZD1222 COVID-19 vaccine. Clones were sequenced by immunoSEQ multiplex PCR, and TCRdb holds only the in-frame ones, with some missing. The repertoire holds tens of thousands of clones, with approximately 89% as singletons. The sequencing here drew on peripheral blood, taken on day 0 of AZD1222 vaccination. These TCRs come from an adult in good health. Each CDR3 is given with its conserved first and last residue. A D gene is named only where the DNA matches it firmly. Not all rows give a size; the values are once, few, many and, for expanded clones, a class.

j_call: TRBJ1-5; d_call: TRBD1; clone_size: .; v_call: TRBV27; cdr3_nt: TGTGCCAGCCAACGACAGGGGCTCGCACAGCCCCAGCATTTT; cdr3_aa: CASQRQGLAQPQHF
j_call: TRBJ2-7; d_call: .; clone_size: .; v_call: TRBV5-8; cdr3_nt: TGTGCCAGCAATCGTTACTCCTACGAGCAGTACTTC; cdr3_aa: CASNRYSYEQYF
j_call: TRBJ2-5; d_call: .; clone_size: once; v_call: TRBV20-1; cdr3_nt: TGCAGTGCCGAACAAGAGACCCAGTACTTC; cdr3_aa: CSAEQETQYF
j_call: TRBJ2-1; d_call: TRBD2; clone_size: .; v_call: TRBV5-1; cdr3_nt: TGCGCCAGCAGCTTGGCGACTAGCGGTGAGCAGTTCTTC; cdr3_aa: CASSLATSGEQFF
j_call: TRBJ2-5; d_call: TRBD1; clone_size: .; v_call: TRBV11-2; cdr3_nt: TGTGCCACCACAAACCAAGGACAGGGCGGGGAGACCCAGTACTTC; cdr3_aa: CATTNQGQGGETQYF
j_call: TRBJ1-3; d_call: .; clone_size: .; v_call: TRBV5-1; cdr3_nt: TGCGCCAGCAGCTTGGGAGGTCCTGGAAACACCATATATTTT; cdr3_aa: CASSLGGPGNTIYF
j_call: TRBJ1-3; d_call: .; clone_size: .; v_call: TRBV7-9; cdr3_nt: TGTGCCAGCAGCTTAGCGTCCCCTGGAAACACCATATATTTT; cdr3_aa: CASSLASPGNTIYF
j_call: TRBJ2-2; d_call: TRBD2; clone_size: .; v_call: TRBV6-2/TRBV6-3; cdr3_nt: TGTGCCAGCAGTCCGGGACTAGCGAGGAACACCGGGGAGCTGTTTTTT; cdr3_aa: CASSPGLARNTGELFF
j_call: TRBJ2-5; d_call: .; clone_size: .; v_call: TRBV10-2; cdr3_nt: TGCGCCAGCAGTGAGCGGGGGTACTCGGAGACCCAGTACTTC; cdr3_aa: CASSERGYSETQYF
j_call: TRBJ1-2; d_call: TRBD1; clone_size: .; v_call: TRBV4-3; cdr3_nt: TGCGCCAGCAGCCAAGAAGGGACAGGGCCCAGTGTTTATGGCTACACCTTC; cdr3_aa: CASSQEGTGPSVYGYTF
j_call: TRBJ2-7; d_call: TRBD2; clone_size: .; v_call: TRBV7-9; cdr3_nt: TGTGCCAGCAGCCCGCGTGGGGGAGGGCTCTCCTACGAGCAGTACTTC; cdr3_aa: CASSPRGGGLSYEQYF
j_call: TRBJ1-4; d_call: .; clone_size: .; v_call: TRBV21-1; cdr3_nt: TGTGCCAGCACCGGGCCGGAAGGTCCCGGCGAAAAACTGTTTTTT; cdr3_aa: CASTGPEGPGEKLFF
j_call: TRBJ2-7; d_call: .; clone_size: .; v_call: TRBV3-1/TRBV3-2; cdr3_nt: TGTGCCAGCAGCCCTGGGTTAGGCGAGCAGTACTTC; cdr3_aa: CASSPGLGEQYF
j_call: TRBJ2-2; d_call: TRBD2; clone_size: once; v_call: TRBV19; cdr3_nt: TGTGCCAGTAGTATAGCCGGGGGGACTCCTCGGGGCGGGGAGCTGTTTTTT; cdr3_aa: CASSIAGGTPRGGELFF
j_call: TRBJ2-1; d_call: .; clone_size: .; v_call: TRBV5-4; cdr3_nt: TGTGCCAGCAGCCCACAAACCTACAATGAGCAGTTCTTC; cdr3_aa: CASSPQTYNEQFF
j_call: TRBJ1-4; d_call: TRBD1; clone_size: .; v_call: TRBV27; cdr3_nt: TGTGCCAGCAGCCGAATGGGACAGAACAATGAAAAACTGTTTTTT; cdr3_aa: CASSRMGQNNEKLFF
j_call: TRBJ2-1; d_call: TRBD2; clone_size: .; v_call: TRBV24-1; cdr3_nt: TGTGCCACCAGTGACTCGGGACTATCCTCCTACAATGAGCAGTTCTTC; cdr3_aa: CATSDSGLSSYNEQFF
j_call: TRBJ2-5; d_call: .; clone_size: .; v_call: TRBV5-1; cdr3_nt: TGCGCCAGCAGCTGGGAAGCGAAAGAGACCCAGTACTTC; cdr3_aa: CASSWEAKETQYF
j_call: TRBJ2-2; d_call: .; clone_size: .; v_call: TRBV25-1; cdr3_nt: TGTGCCAGCAAGGGGGAATTGTGCAACACCGGGGAGCTGTTTTTT; cdr3_aa: CASKGELCNTGELFF
j_call: TRBJ2-3; d_call: .; clone_size: .; v_call: TRBV19; cdr3_nt: TGTGCCAGTAGTAGGGGAGCGCTAGTACAGTATTTT; cdr3_aa: CASSRGALVQYF
j_call: TRBJ2-3; d_call: .; clone_size: .; v_call: TRBV19; cdr3_nt: TGTGCCAGTAGCGAGGTGAATACGCAGTATTTT; cdr3_aa: CASSEVNTQYF
j_call: TRBJ2-5; d_call: .; clone_size: .; v_call: TRBV19; cdr3_nt: TGTGCCAGTAGTCCCGCGGGGTCACAAGAGACCCAGTACTTC; cdr3_aa: CASSPAGSQETQYF
j_call: TRBJ2-7; d_call: TRBD2; clone_size: .; v_call: TRBV30; cdr3_nt: TGTGCCTGGAGTGTATTTAGCGGGAATGTACTCTACGAGCAGTACTTC; cdr3_aa: CAWSVFSGNVLYEQYF
j_call: TRBJ2-2; d_call: .; clone_size: few; v_call: TRBV30; cdr3_nt: TGTGCCTGGACTCTCCCGGGGGCCGGGGAGCTGTTTTTT; cdr3_aa: CAWTLPGAGELFF
j_call: TRBJ2-1; d_call: TRBD2; clone_size: .; v_call: TRBV9; cdr3_nt: TGTGCCAGCAGCGGTGGGGCTAGCGGGATCCAATACAATGAGCAGTTCTTC; cdr3_aa: CASSGGASGIQYNEQFF
j_call: TRBJ2-2; d_call: TRBD2; clone_size: .; v_call: TRBV19; cdr3_nt: TGTGCCAGTAGTATCCTTGGGGCGGGAGGAAACTCGGCCGGGGAGCTGTTTTTT; cdr3_aa: CASSILGAGGNSAGELFF
j_call: TRBJ1-5; d_call: TRBD1; clone_size: .; v_call: TRBV30; cdr3_nt: TGTGCCTGGAGTCAGGGGGCCAATCAGCCCCAGCATTTT; cdr3_aa: CAWSQGANQPQHF
j_call: TRBJ2-1; d_call: TRBD2; clone_size: .; v_call: TRBV2; cdr3_nt: TGTGCCAGCAGGGGGACTAGCGGGAGAAGTGGGGTTTACAATGAGCAGTTCTTC; cdr3_aa: CASRGTSGRSGVYNEQFF
j_call: TRBJ2-1; d_call: TRBD2; clone_size: .; v_call: TRBV7-9; cdr3_nt: TGTGCCAGCAGCTTAGCGTACCTACTAGCGGGAGCTTACAATGAGCAGTTCTTC; cdr3_aa: CASSLAYLLAGAYNEQFF
j_call: TRBJ2-7; d_call: TRBD2; clone_size: .; v_call: TRBV19; cdr3_nt: TGTGCCAGTAGCGGGAGGACGGCCGCCTACGAGCAGTACTTC; cdr3_aa: CASSGRTAAYEQYF
j_call: TRBJ1-1; d_call: .; clone_size: .; v_call: TRBV6-5; cdr3_nt: TGTGCCAGCAGTTTCTCCGTGGGGTGGGGGAACACTGAAGCTTTCTTT; cdr3_aa: CASSFSVGWGNTEAFF
j_call: TRBJ2-2; d_call: .; clone_size: .; v_call: TRBV7-2; cdr3_nt: TGTGCCAGCAGCCCTGTGTCGGGGATGAACACCGGGGAGCTGTTTTTT; cdr3_aa: CASSPVSGMNTGELFF
j_call: TRBJ2-5; d_call: .; clone_size: few; v_call: TRBV10-2; cdr3_nt: TGCGCCAGCAGTGTTTCCCAAGAGACCCAGTACTTC; cdr3_aa: CASSVSQETQYF
j_call: TRBJ1-3; d_call: .; clone_size: .; v_call: TRBV28; cdr3_nt: TGTGCCAGCAAAGGGGACTTGGGCTTGGATTCTGGAAACACCATATATTTT; cdr3_aa: CASKGDLGLDSGNTIYF
j_call: TRBJ1-1; d_call: .; clone_size: .; v_call: TRBV25-1; cdr3_nt: TGTGCCAGCAGTGAGCGGGGGGGCACTGAAGCTTTCTTT; cdr3_aa: CASSERGGTEAFF
j_call: TRBJ1-1; d_call: .; clone_size: .; v_call: TRBV18; cdr3_nt: TGTGCCAGCTCACCAGGACTCACAACTTGGACTGAAGCTTTCTTT; cdr3_aa: CASSPGLTTWTEAFF
j_call: TRBJ1-4; d_call: .; clone_size: .; v_call: TRBV4-3; cdr3_nt: TGCGCCAGCAGCCTAGCTCAGGGGAGGACTAATGAAAAACTGTTTTTT; cdr3_aa: CASSLAQGRTNEKLFF
j_call: TRBJ2-1; d_call: .; clone_size: .; v_call: TRBV7-2; cdr3_nt: TGTGCCAGCAGCTTAGTCGGAGACTCCTACAATGAGCAGTTCTTC; cdr3_aa: CASSLVGDSYNEQFF
j_call: TRBJ1-1; d_call: .; clone_size: once; v_call: TRBV19; cdr3_nt: TGTGCCAGTAGTATTTATGAGGGGTATGAAGCTTTCTTT; cdr3_aa: CASSIYEGYEAFF
j_call: TRBJ1-4; d_call: .; clone_size: .; v_call: TRBV18; cdr3_nt: TGTGCCAGCTCCCCAGGGTGGGCTAATGAAAAACTGTTTTTT; cdr3_aa: CASSPGWANEKLFF
j_call: TRBJ2-2; d_call: .; clone_size: .; v_call: TRBV5-1; cdr3_nt: TGCGCCAGCAGCTTGGCTATAGGGGAGGCCGGGGAGCTGTTTTTT; cdr3_aa: CASSLAIGEAGELFF
j_call: TRBJ1-1; d_call: TRBD1; clone_size: few; v_call: TRBV3-1/TRBV3-2; cdr3_nt: TGTGCCAGCAGCCAGGTAACAGGGGGCACTGAAGCTTTCTTT; cdr3_aa: CASSQVTGGTEAFF
j_call: TRBJ2-1; d_call: TRBD1; clone_size: .; v_call: TRBV7-6; cdr3_nt: TGTGCCAGCAGCCTGGACAGGGTGGGAATTCGAGAGCAGTTCTTC; cdr3_aa: CASSLDRVGIREQFF
j_call: TRBJ1-2; d_call: TRBD1; clone_size: .; v_call: TRBV6-5; cdr3_nt: TGTGCCAGCAGTTACTCCGGGACAGATAACTATGGCTACACCTTC; cdr3_aa: CASSYSGTDNYGYTF
j_call: TRBJ1-5; d_call: .; clone_size: .; v_call: TRBV9; cdr3_nt: TGTGCCAGCAGCGTAGGGGGCCTTAGCAATCAGCCCCAGCATTTT; cdr3_aa: CASSVGGLSNQPQHF
j_call: TRBJ1-3; d_call: .; clone_size: .; v_call: TRBV21-1; cdr3_nt: TGTGCCAGCAGCAAAGTTCATGTCCGGGACAGGGGACCTGCCTCTGGAAACACCATATATTTT; cdr3_aa: CASSKVHVRDRGPASGNTIYF
j_call: TRBJ2-1; d_call: .; clone_size: .; v_call: TRBV4-1; cdr3_nt: TGCGCCAGCAGCCAAGTCGGGACCCCAATCGGCGATGAGCAGTTCTTC; cdr3_aa: CASSQVGTPIGDEQFF
j_call: TRBJ2-2; d_call: TRBD2; clone_size: .; v_call: TRBV7-2; cdr3_nt: TGTGCCAGCAGCCAGAGACTAGCACTCACCGGGGAGCTGTTTTTT; cdr3_aa: CASSQRLALTGELFF
j_call: TRBJ2-7; d_call: .; clone_size: .; v_call: TRBV27; cdr3_nt: TGTGCCAGCAGTTTCATAATGCGGAGCTCCTACGAGCAGTACTTC; cdr3_aa: CASSFIMRSSYEQYF
j_call: TRBJ2-2; d_call: .; clone_size: .; v_call: TRBV30; cdr3_nt: TGTGCCTGGAGTGTGTCGACCGGGGAGCTGTTTTTT; cdr3_aa: CAWSVSTGELFF
j_call: TRBJ1-2; d_call: TRBD1; clone_size: .; v_call: TRBV5-1; cdr3_nt: TGCGCCAGCAGCAGGGACAGGGTCTATGGCTACACCTTC; cdr3_aa: CASSRDRVYGYTF
j_call: TRBJ2-1; d_call: .; clone_size: .; v_call: TRBV21-1; cdr3_nt: TGTGCCAGCAGCAAGGGTGAGCAGTTCTTC; cdr3_aa: CASSKGEQFF
j_call: TRBJ2-3; d_call: .; clone_size: .; v_call: TRBV10-2; cdr3_nt: TGCGCCAGCTTTTCACAAAGGGGCCCAGATACGCAGTATTTT; cdr3_aa: CASFSQRGPDTQYF
j_call: TRBJ2-1; d_call: TRBD2; clone_size: .; v_call: TRBV10-1; cdr3_nt: TGCGCCAGCAGTGAGTCGGGGACTAGCGGGGGACCGGGGCAGTTCTTC; cdr3_aa: CASSESGTSGGPGQFF